This TCR beta chain was documented in a study of blood T cell repertoires in COVID-19. The protocol was immunoSEQ multiplex PCR, while the TCRdb copy is restricted to in-frame clones and leaves out a portion. The data hold over 200,000 clones, with approximately 88% observed a single time. In the 2 weeks before study entry, exposed participants met a COVID-19 case, which was PCR-confirmed or clinician-diagnosed. Per the germline V gene, CDR1 is LNHDA and CDR2 is SQIVND (reference sequence). Trimming removed 1 base from V and 6 bases from J; junction bases left unmatched: 4. The length of the CDR3 is 14 residues.

Sequencing input: PBMCs or T cells enriched from blood (not recorded which). The chain links TRBV19 to TRBJ1-2, with TRBD1 identical over 8 bases. This clonotype originated in a woman younger than 45 who had been exposed to COVID-19. This CDR3 is CASSIGQGSDGYTF. The CDR3 coding sequence is TGTGCCAGTAGTATAGGACAGGGGAGTGATGGCTACACCTTC.